Below, 8 T cell receptor beta chains from the same sample are listed, as sequenced in a study of shared clonotypes between healthy human individuals. TCRdb's copy holds only in-frame clones and misses some; the assay was immunoSEQ multiplex PCR. This table holds about 560,000 clones, just over 75% found once. What was sequenced was PBMCs. These receptors all stem from a woman between 35 and 50 years old in good health. Some clones in this sample may be carry-over from other donors' samples.

The chain uses TRBV5-4 and TRBJ1-2; 11 nucleotides line up with TRBD1. The CDR3 spans 16 residues. Germline V gives CDR1 SGHNT, CDR2 YYREEE (reference sequence). With V trimmed by 4 bases and J by 6 bases, 11 bases remained unmatched. CDR3 DNA: TGTGCCAGCAGCCTCGACCGGACAGGGGGCAGCGATGGCTACACCTTC. This encodes CASSLDRTGGSDGYTF. Filled out from reference TRBV5-4 and TRBJ1-2, the complete variable domain reads ETGVTQSPTHLIKTRGQQVTLRCSSQSGHNTVSWYQQALGQGPQFIFQYYREEENGRGNFPPRFSGLQFPNYSSELNVNALELDDSALYLCASSLDRTGGSDGYTFGSGTRLTVV.

The J gene is TRBJ1-4, the V gene TRBV28; no definite D call. CDR1 and CDR2 from the germline V gene are MDHEN and SYDVKM. Trimming cost V 5 bases and J 0 bases, with 13 bases left between them. This CDR3 has 16 residues. The CDR3 spells CASSSPLSPTNEKLFF. In DNA form, the CDR3 reads TGTGCCAGCAGTAGCCCCCTGTCCCCAACTAATGAAAAACTGTTTTTT. The full variable domain, with the rest looked up from reference TRBV28 and TRBJ1-4, is DVKVTQSSRYLVKRTGEKVFLECVQDMDHENMFWYRQDPGLGLRLIYFSYDVKMKEKGDIPEGYSVSREKKERFSLILESASTNQTSMYLCASSSPLSPTNEKLFFGSGTQLSVL.

This clone was observed a handful of times. V usage is TRBV4-3 and J usage is TRBJ1-1; D not certain. V lost 0 bases, J lost 6 bases, and 11 bases lay in between. The CDR3 runs 14 residues. Germline V gene data show CDR1 as LGHNA and CDR2 as YSLEER. In DNA form, the CDR3 reads TGCGCCAGCAGCCAAGAATCACCGGCGGCTGAAGCTTTCTTT. Translated: CASSQESPAAEAFF.

The chain is built from TRBV29-1 and TRBJ2-5, with a weak D call TRBD2 (6 bases). There are 13 residues in the CDR3. From germline, CDR1 is SQVTM and CDR2 ANQGSEA. V gave up 7 bases and J gave up 9 bases, with 21 bases separating them. The CDR3 DNA reads as TGCAGCGCGGCTCCGGGGGACCCGGGGGCCCAGTACTTC. This gives the protein CSAAPGDPGAQYF.

With respect to this clone: A read error may produce the germline difference seen at one junction end. J is TRBJ2-7 and V is TRBV30; 12 bases are a match to TRBD2. Looked up from germline, CDR1 is GTSNPN and CDR2 is SVGIG (reference sequence). This CDR3 spans 14 amino acids. Written as DNA, the CDR3 is TGTGCCTGGAGGACCGGGACCCTAGCGGGAGGGCCTCACTTC. It codes for CAWRTGTLAGGPHF.

V gene TRBV25-1 combines with J gene TRBJ2-7; D not resolved. Trimming left V 3 bases short and J 0 bases short, with 21 bases between. CDR1 is MGHDK, CDR2 SYGVNS, per germline. CDR3 size: 18 residues. The CDR3 reads CASSDPESRREISYEQYF. The CDR3 DNA reads TGTGCCAGCAGTGATCCCGAGAGCCGCCGAGAGATCTCCTACGAGCAGTACTTC.

This chain uses TRBV7-6 with TRBJ2-7; no reliable D call. Trimming cost V 5 bases and J 6 bases, with 14 bases left between them. Germline CDR1 and CDR2: SGHVS and FNYEAQ. This CDR3 has 13 residues. The CDR3 DNA reads TGTGCCAGCAGCCTTGTTGACCGGCCCGAGCAGTACTTC. It codes for CASSLVDRPEQYF.

A word on this clone: Other DNA sequences in the same sample also yield this CDR3. The chain uses TRBV6-6 and TRBJ1-1; D is unclear. The germline V and J ends were trimmed by 6 bases and 1 base, with 6 bases remaining between them. Germline lookup yields CDR1 MNHNY and CDR2 SVGAGI (reference sequence). There are 12 residues in the CDR3. CDR3 sequence (DNA): TGTGCCAGCAGCTCTCAGAACACTGAAGCTTTCTTT. It encodes CASSSQNTEAFF.